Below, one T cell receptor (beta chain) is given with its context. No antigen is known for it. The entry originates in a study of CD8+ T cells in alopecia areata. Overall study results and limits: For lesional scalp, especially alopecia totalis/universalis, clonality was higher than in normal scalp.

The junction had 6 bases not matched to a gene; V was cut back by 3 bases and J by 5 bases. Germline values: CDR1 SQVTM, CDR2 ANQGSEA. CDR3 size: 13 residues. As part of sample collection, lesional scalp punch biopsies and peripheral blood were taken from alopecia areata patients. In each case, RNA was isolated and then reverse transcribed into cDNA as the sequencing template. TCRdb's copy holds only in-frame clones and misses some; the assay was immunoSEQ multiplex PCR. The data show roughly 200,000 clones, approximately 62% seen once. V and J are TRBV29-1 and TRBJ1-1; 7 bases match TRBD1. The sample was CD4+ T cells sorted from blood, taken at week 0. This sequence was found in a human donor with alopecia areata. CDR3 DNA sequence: TGCAGCGTTGAGAAAAACAGGGGTACTGAAGCTTTCTTT. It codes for CSVEKNRGTEAFF.